This T cell receptor (beta chain) was sequenced for a study of blood T cells in healthy people across ages. Study-wide background: Roughly one uniquely barcoded beta molecule per two T cells was captured. Notes on the study in general: Relative to aged donors, long-lived donors carried more naive CD4+ cells and displayed higher diversity. Samples with more naive T cells showed higher observed beta diversity.

It was with a sample-barcoded 5' primer and a J-beta primer mix that a second PCR of roughly 7 to 12 cycles was run. Every cDNA molecule carried a tag from a template-switch adaptor bearing 12 random nucleotides. TCRdb re-called the 5' RACE reads with MiXCR, one entry per CDR3 protein. In the table there are hundreds of thousands of distinct CDR3 sequences, roughly 41% of which are singletons. The V and J ends lost 4 bases and 4 bases, in that order; junction bases with no gene match: 6. Germline V CDR1 and CDR2: SEHNR, FQNEAQ (reference sequence). The CDR3 length is 15 residues. In regard to this clonotype: Antigen specificity is unknown.

The clonotype was recovered from a man older than 75 in good health. Material: blood. The chain recombines TRBV7-9 with TRBJ2-7; 11 bases map to TRBD1. CDR3 nucleotide sequence: TGTGCCAGCAGCTGGGGGACAGGGGGTTTGTACGAGCAGTACTTC. This gives the protein CASSWGTGGLYEQYF.